This T cell receptor (beta chain) originates from a study of blood T cell repertoires in COVID-19. At the level of the study: COVID-19 samples from acute and convalescent phases originated in the United States, Italy and Spain. The analysed material was cDNA or gDNA that came from T cells, B-cell-depleted T cells, or PBMCs.

Patients from Seattle were sampled longitudinally, starting during active infection. Original analysis: Counts of nucleated cells, estimated from reference gene primer amplification, were obtained. TCRdb's table, derived via immunoSEQ multiplex PCR, lists solely in-frame clones and lacks some. From that table come the V and J calls and clone size; the DNA was used to work out D and trimming. This table holds about 95,000 clones, around 89% found once. Trimming removed 3 bases at V and 14 bases at J, with 13 bases between. This CDR3 contains 12 residues. The germline V gene encodes CDR1 LGHDT and CDR2 YNNKEL (reference sequence).

The sample was peripheral blood. The sequence was collected from a man aged 50 to 60 with COVID-19, enrolled during active disease. V usage is TRBV3-1 (or the pseudogene TRBV3-2) and J usage is TRBJ1-4; possibly TRBD1 for D (5 bases). CDR3 DNA: TGTGCCAGCAGCCAGGGGCACGGAGGGCTGTTTTTT. This translates into CASSQGHGGLFF.